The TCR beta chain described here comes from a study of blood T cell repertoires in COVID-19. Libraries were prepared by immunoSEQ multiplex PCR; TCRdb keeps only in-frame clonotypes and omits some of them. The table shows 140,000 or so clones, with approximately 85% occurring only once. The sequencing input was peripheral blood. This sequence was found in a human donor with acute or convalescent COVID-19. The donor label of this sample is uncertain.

CDR3 loop: CASSHPWGRGNTEAFF. The CDR3 nucleotides are TGTGCCAGCAGCCATCCCTGGGGGCGCGGTAACACTGAAGCTTTCTTT. The chain combines TRBV3-1 (or the pseudogene TRBV3-2) with TRBJ1-1; the D gene is possibly TRBD1 (6 bases). Germline lookup yields CDR1 LGHDT and CDR2 YNNKEL (reference sequence). The CDR3 covers 16 residues. V lost 3 bases and J 2 bases, leaving 16 bases between the germline ends.